This record covers a single T cell receptor (beta chain). This entry belongs to a study of shared clonotypes between healthy human individuals. CDR3 length equals 13 residues. The V end was cut by 6 bases, the J end by 6 bases, with 14 bases between. Looked up from germline, CDR1 is MDHEN and CDR2 is SYDVKM. Naive CD8 cells comprised CD45RO-negative, CCR7-positively selected cells, excluding terminally differentiated effector memory CD45RA+ cells. Replicate sorted-subset PCRs were loaded with approximately 200 ng DNA, tens of thousands of T cell genomes. The data were produced by immunoSEQ multiplex PCR, yet TCRdb's version contains in-frame clones alone and is incomplete. The profile covers about 2.1 million clones, with 80% to 95% appearing a single time and 1.5% to 2% taken by the ten largest.

This sequence was found in a man between 18 and 29 years old in good health. Some clones in this sample may be carry-over from other donors' samples. The chain links TRBV28 to TRBJ1-2, with D hard to call. Sequences were obtained from naive CD8+ T cells from PBMCs. The CDR3 DNA reads as TGTGCCAGCAGCTCCGCCCCGGCACATGGCTACACCTTC. It encodes CASSSAPAHGYTF.